The 21 T cell receptor beta chains in this list originate from one sample, sequenced in a study of CD8+ T cells in alopecia areata. As to treatment: oral pan-JAK inhibitor, 5-10 mg twice daily. Extraction of RNA preceded its reverse transcription into cDNA, which served as the sequencing template. Using immunoSEQ multiplex PCR, the repertoire was profiled, and TCRdb retains in-frame clones only, with some absent. The sample carries roughly 190,000 clones, 50% to 70% recorded once. The sample here was CD4+ T cells sorted from blood, taken between weeks 49 and 50, from a patient treated with tofacitinib. Receptors were obtained from a human donor with alopecia areata.

The rearrangement uses TRBV5-6 and TRBJ2-7, with D uncertain. Germline CDR1 reads SGHDT; CDR2 reads YYEEEE. The CDR3 consists of 12 residues. V was pared by 1 base and J by 6 bases, with 8 bases between. The CDR3 loop is CASSLRRSEQYF. For the CDR3, the DNA is TGTGCCAGCAGCTTGAGACGGTCCGAGCAGTACTTC.

This chain connects TRBV6-6 to TRBJ2-5; D ambiguous. The CDR3 spans 13 residues. V lost 7 bases, J lost 5 bases, and 14 bases lay in between. Germline CDR1 MNHNY, CDR2 SVGAGI (reference sequence). CDR3 nucleotide sequence: TGTGCCAGCACCCCTCCTGGGTGGGAGACCCAGTACTTC. As protein: CASTPPGWETQYF.

The chain carries TRBV5-1 and TRBJ2-7; no definite D call. V lost 2 bases to trimming and J lost 2 bases, with 8 bases between them. The CDR3 is made up of 13 amino acids. The V gene's germline CDR1 is SGHRS and CDR2 YFSETQ. The CDR3 loop is CASSFGQAYEQYF. The DNA of the CDR3 is TGCGCCAGCAGCTTCGGCCAAGCCTACGAGCAGTACTTC.

The table lists this clone with a few counts. This chain joins TRBV10-3 and TRBJ2-1, with D maybe TRBD2 (5 bases). The CDR3 runs 13 residues. Trimming took off 6 bases at V and 4 bases at J, with 10 bases between the two ends. CDR1 and CDR2 from the germline V gene are ENHRY and SYGVKD. In DNA form, the CDR3 reads TGTGCCATCAGCCCGGGGAGATACAATGAGCAGTTCTTC. As protein: CAISPGRYNEQFF.

The chain is built from TRBV15 and TRBJ1-4; no clear D gene. V lost 5 bases, J lost 0 bases, and 10 bases lay in between. In germline, CDR1 is LNHNV, CDR2 YYDKDF (reference sequence). CDR3 length: 15 amino acids. This chain's CDR3 is CATSREVATNEKLFF. As DNA, the CDR3 is TGTGCCACCAGCCGGGAAGTTGCAACTAATGAAAAACTGTTTTTT.

A few counts support this clone. The chain carries TRBV2 and TRBJ2-7; D is perhaps TRBD2 (5 bases). Between the trimmed V and J ends, which lost 4 bases and 5 bases, there was a span of 9 bases. Germline-derived CDR1 and CDR2 are SNHLY and FYNNEI. The CDR3 spans 12 residues. The CDR3 spells CASSVRGNEQYF. The CDR3 DNA reads as TGTGCCAGCAGTGTTCGGGGTAACGAGCAGTACTTC.

This chain connects TRBV5-1 to TRBJ1-2, with D maybe TRBD1 (5 bases). V dropped 4 bases and J dropped 8 bases, with 12 bases sitting between them. Germline V gives CDR1 SGHRS, CDR2 YFSETQ. The CDR3 consists of 12 residues. The CDR3 protein is CASSPSAGGYTF. For the CDR3, the DNA is TGCGCCAGCAGCCCGTCGGCAGGGGGCTACACCTTC.

The chain links TRBV29-1 to TRBJ1-1; D is unresolved. V was trimmed by 2 bases and J by 1 base, leaving 8 bases between them. The CDR3 length is 13 residues. CDR1 SQVTM and CDR2 ANQGSEA come from the germline V gene. CDR3 in amino acids: CSVERDQNTEAFF. CDR3 DNA sequence: TGCAGCGTTGAACGAGATCAGAACACTGAAGCTTTCTTT. Using reference TRBV29-1 and TRBJ1-1 for the parts outside the CDR3, the full variable domain is SAVISQKPSRDICQRGTSLTIQCQVDSQVTMMFWYRQQPGQSLTLIATANQGSEATYESGFVIDKFPISRPNLTFSTLTVSNMSPEDSSIYLCSVERDQNTEAFFGQGTRLTVV.

The chain uses TRBV2 and TRBJ2-1, with 7 bases matching TRBD2. The trim removed 6 bases at V and 8 bases at J, leaving 13 bases unmatched. The germline gives CDR1 SNHLY, CDR2 FYNNEI. The CDR3 length is 15 residues. The CDR3 is CASRALGTMKDEQFF. The DNA for the CDR3 is TGTGCCAGCAGGGCTCTGGGGACTATGAAAGATGAGCAGTTCTTC. Based on the CDR3 plus reference TRBV2 and TRBJ2-1, the full variable domain is EPEVTQTPSHQVTQMGQEVILRCVPISNHLYFYWYRQILGQKVEFLVSFYNNEISEKSEIFDDQFSVERPDGSNFTLKIRSTKLEDSAMYFCASRALGTMKDEQFFGPGTRLTVL.

The rearrangement links TRBV19 to TRBJ2-7; a possible D gene is TRBD1 (6 bases). Trimming left V 6 bases short and J 9 bases short, with 15 bases between. Germline V lookup: CDR1 LNHDA, CDR2 SQIVND (reference sequence). The CDR3 length is 12 residues. The DNA for the CDR3 is TGTGCCAGTAGCCAGACAGGCGGCGGGCAGTACTTC. It translates to CASSQTGGGQYF.

This chain joins TRBV28 and TRBJ1-1; tentatively, D is TRBD1 (6 bases). Trimming removed 2 bases from V and 1 base from J, with 11 bases in between. The CDR3 has 15 amino acids. Germline lookup yields CDR1 MDHEN and CDR2 SYDVKM. The CDR3 sequence: CASSLTGLRNTEAFF. For the CDR3, the DNA is TGTGCCAGCAGTTTAACAGGGTTAAGGAACACTGAAGCTTTCTTT.

This clone was seen more than once but under ten times. The J gene is TRBJ2-3, the V gene TRBV5-1; 8 nucleotides align to TRBD2. V lost 5 bases, J lost 0 bases, and 8 bases stayed unmatched. The CDR3 consists of 16 residues. CDR1 is SGHRS, CDR2 YFSETQ, per germline. The CDR3 reads CASRTALAVSTDTQYF. The CDR3, as DNA: TGCGCCAGCAGGACCGCACTAGCGGTTAGCACAGATACGCAGTATTTT. Looking up the rest from reference TRBV5-1 and TRBJ2-3 gives the full variable domain: KAGVTQTPRYLIKTRGQQVTLSCSPISGHRSVSWYQQTPGQGLQFLFEYFSETQRNKGNFPGRFSGRQFSNSRSEMNVSTLELGDSALYLCASRTALAVSTDTQYFGPGTRLTVL.

This clone was seen more than once but under ten times. V and J are TRBV7-2 and TRBJ2-5; no firm D call. The DNA end lines up better with TRBJ2-7; the J call may be wrong. The CDR3 extends over 12 amino acids. CDR1 and CDR2 from the germline V gene are SGHTA and FQGNSA. In DNA form, the CDR3 reads TGTGCCAGCAGCTTAGCGCCCTACGAGCAGTACTTC. Residues: CASSLAPYEQYF.

The rearrangement joins TRBV9 to TRBJ2-7; D is perhaps TRBD1 (6 bases). The CDR3 sequence is 13 residues long. Germline CDR1 and CDR2: SGDLS and YYNGEE. V lost 2 bases and J 6 bases, leaving 12 bases between the germline ends. The CDR3, as DNA: TGTGCCAGCAGCGTCGAGGGACACCGCGAGCAGTACTTC. This gives the protein CASSVEGHREQYF. The variable domain in full, completed from reference TRBV9 and TRBJ2-7, reads DSGVTQTPKHLITATGQRVTLRCSPRSGDLSVYWYQQSLDQGLQFLIQYYNGEERAKGNILERFSAQQFPDLHSELNLSSLELGDSALYFCASSVEGHREQYFGPGTRLTVT.

This clone showed up just a few times. V and J are TRBV6-5 and TRBJ2-2; D is perhaps TRBD2 (6 bases). The CDR3 runs to 15 residues. In germline, CDR1 is MNHEY, CDR2 SVGAGI. Trimming pared 2 bases from V and 7 bases from J, leaving 14 bases between. The CDR3 sequence is CASSYTGRRDGELFF. Written as DNA, the CDR3 is TGTGCCAGCAGTTACACGGGACGGAGGGACGGGGAGCTGTTTTTT.

This chain links TRBV14 with TRBJ2-4; weak D call: TRBD1 (5 bases). The CDR3 runs to 15 residues. V lost 0 bases and J 2 bases, leaving 8 bases between the germline ends. Per the germline V gene, CDR1 is SGHDN and CDR2 is FVKESK. CDR3 loop: CASSQEWGPKNIQYF. The CDR3 nucleotides are TGTGCCAGCAGCCAAGAATGGGGCCCCAAAAACATTCAGTACTTC.

The V gene is TRBV30, the J gene TRBJ2-2; D is possibly TRBD1 (5 bases). Germline loops: CDR1 GTSNPN, CDR2 SVGIG (reference sequence). The V gene lost 4 bases and the J gene lost 8 bases, with 17 bases spanning the gap. This CDR3 spans 14 amino acids. The CDR3 loop is CAWNPTDSRGELFF. DNA of the CDR3: TGTGCCTGGAACCCGACAGACTCCAGGGGGGAGCTGTTTTTT.

This chain uses TRBV29-1 with TRBJ1-4, with 9 bases that match TRBD1. CDR1 SQVTM and CDR2 ANQGSEA come from the germline V gene. This CDR3 has 14 amino acids. Losses at the gene ends were 1 base for V and 7 bases for J; bases not matched to a gene: 4. CDR3 in DNA: TGCAGCGTTGAAGTGGGACAGGGACCTGAAAAACTGTTTTTT. It translates to CSVEVGQGPEKLFF.

V gene TRBV5-1 combines with J gene TRBJ2-2; a possible D gene is TRBD2 (5 bases). The CDR3 length is 14 residues. Trimming left V 1 base short and J 4 bases short, with 8 bases between. CDR1 and CDR2 from the germline V gene are SGHRS and YFSETQ. This CDR3 is CASSLLRVTGELFF. The CDR3 nucleotides are TGCGCCAGCAGCTTGTTGAGGGTCACCGGGGAGCTGTTTTTT.

This clone has only a few counts. The genes are TRBV27 and TRBJ2-2, with 9 bases lining up with TRBD1. The CDR3 sequence is 14 residues long. V lost 5 bases, J lost 5 bases, and 3 bases stayed unmatched. Germline CDR1 reads MNHEY; CDR2 reads SMNVEV (reference sequence). The chain's CDR3 is CASSMTGGTGELFF. The CDR3 nucleotides read TGTGCCAGCAGTATGACAGGGGGAACCGGGGAGCTGTTTTTT.

This sequence joins TRBV28 and TRBJ2-7; tentatively, D is TRBD2 (5 bases). The V and J ends lost 4 bases and 7 bases respectively, with 20 bases between them. Germline CDR1 reads MDHEN; CDR2 reads SYDVKM. CDR3 length equals 15 residues. The CDR3 DNA reads as TGTGCCAGCAGTTCCGCGGGCACTTCCCCGGTGGAGCAGTACTTC. Amino acid sequence: CASSSAGTSPVEQYF.